These 32 T cell receptor beta chains were sequenced from one sample in a study of identical twins. TCRdb independently ran MiXCR on the 5' RACE reads; one entry per CDR3 protein. The repertoire includes about 250,000 distinct CDR3 sequences, over 11% of them detected once, and 8.8% sits in the top ten. Sequenced: memory (CD45RO+) T cells sorted from blood. These receptors were obtained from a young woman in good health.

This clonotype was detected a few times. V gene TRBV28 combines with J gene TRBJ2-3; the D call may be TRBD1 or TRBD2 (5 bases each). The germline CDR1 and CDR2 sequences are MDHEN and SYDVKM. The length of the CDR3 is 18 residues. Between the trimmed V and J ends, which lost 2 bases and 2 bases, there was a span of 20 bases. The CDR3 sequence: CASSLTKARDLTTDTQYF. The CDR3 DNA reads TGTGCCAGCAGTTTAACTAAGGCCCGGGACCTAACCACAGATACGCAGTATTTT.

This clonotype was seen more than once but under ten times. The chain couples TRBV12-3 or TRBV12-4 to TRBJ2-5, with D possibly being TRBD2 (6 bases). Trimming took 6 bases from V and 4 from J, leaving 12 bases between them. The CDR3 length is 13 residues. CDR3 coding DNA: TGTGCCAGCAGCCGGGACTTCCTAGAGACCCAGTACTTC. Its translation is CASSRDFLETQYF.

The chain recombines TRBV3-1 with TRBJ2-1; D gene unclear. The CDR3 is made up of 14 amino acids. Trimming stripped 1 base from V and 4 bases from J, with 8 bases between. In germline, CDR1 is LGHDT, CDR2 YNNKEL (reference sequence). CDR3 residues: CASSQAWNYNEQFF. The CDR3 nucleotides read TGTGCCAGCAGCCAAGCGTGGAATTACAATGAGCAGTTCTTC.

The chain couples TRBV9 to TRBJ2-5; 8 bases match TRBD2. The trim removed 0 bases at V and 3 bases at J, leaving 7 bases unmatched. CDR1 is SGDLS and CDR2 is YYNGEE in the germline V gene. The CDR3 length is 16 residues. The DNA for the CDR3 is TGTGCCAGCAGCGTAGGCCCTAGCGGGTCCGAAGAGACCCAGTACTTC. Encoded protein: CASSVGPSGSEETQYF.

This clonotype turned up a few times. The chain employs TRBV5-5 and TRBJ2-7; possibly TRBD1 for D (6 bases). Per the germline V gene, CDR1 is SGHKS and CDR2 is YYEKEE (reference sequence). The V end lost 5 bases, the J end lost 7 bases, and 7 bases lay between the germline ends. The CDR3 runs to 10 residues. The CDR3 sequence is CASSDREQYF. In DNA form, the CDR3 reads TGTGCCAGCAGTGACAGGGAGCAGTACTTC.

This clonotype was counted many times. The CDR3 region has the DNA TGTGCCAGCAGCGTAGCTCCCACAGATACGCAGTATTTT. Translating gives CASSVAPTDTQYF. This sequence joins TRBV6-4 and TRBJ2-3, with unresolved D. There are 13 residues in the CDR3. V lost 6 bases, J lost 2 bases, and 9 bases lay in between. Germline assignment: CDR1 MRHNA and CDR2 SNTAGT.

The chain combines TRBV20-1 with TRBJ2-3; the D gene is possibly TRBD2 (6 bases). V was pared by 0 bases and J by 2 bases, with 21 bases between. The CDR3 has 18 residues. Germline CDR1 and CDR2: DFQATT and SNEGSKA (reference sequence). For the CDR3, the DNA is TGCAGTGCTAGAGATCTGATGATCTTGGCGGGAACCACAGATACGCAGTATTTT. Amino acid sequence: CSARDLMILAGTTDTQYF.

This clonotype was counted a few times. This chain uses TRBV3-1 with TRBJ1-6, with unresolved D. The CDR3 has 13 amino acids. The germline gives CDR1 LGHDT, CDR2 YNNKEL (reference sequence). V lost 2 bases and J 9 bases, leaving 8 bases between the germline ends. CDR3 nucleotide sequence: TGTGCCAGCAGCCAATCCAGGATTTCACCCCTCCACTTT. It yields the protein CASSQSRISPLHF.

This clonotype has a handful of counts. The rearrangement joins TRBV20-1 to TRBJ1-2; D ambiguous. There are 13 residues in the CDR3. V lost 3 bases, J lost 3 bases, and 11 bases lay in between. Germline V lookup: CDR1 DFQATT, CDR2 SNEGSKA (reference sequence). The CDR3 sequence is CSASPQRDYGYTF. The CDR3 coding sequence is TGCAGTGCTAGCCCCCAACGGGACTATGGCTACACCTTC.

The V and J genes are TRBV6-2 or TRBV6-3 and TRBJ1-1; a possible D gene is TRBD1 (5 bases). The CDR3 has 11 residues. Germline CDR1 and CDR2: MNHEY and SVGEGT. Trimming shortened V by 5 bases and J by 11 bases, and 12 bases separated the two germline ends. CDR3 in DNA: TGTGCCAGCAGTCGGGACTTCGGGGCTTTCTTT. Protein product: CASSRDFGAFF.

The V call is TRBV4-3, the J call TRBJ1-6; TRBD1 is a possible D gene (6 bases). This CDR3 region has 17 residues. With 0 bases removed from V and 0 bases from J, the gap between germline ends came to 9 bases. Looked up from germline, CDR1 is LGHNA and CDR2 is YSLEER. CDR3 loop: CASSQDAGDSYNSPLHF. The CDR3 DNA sequence: TGCGCCAGCAGCCAAGACGCAGGGGACTCCTATAATTCACCCCTCCACTTT.

This clonotype has just a few counts. This chain uses TRBV15 with TRBJ1-6; TRBD1 is a possible D gene (6 bases). Germline V gene sequence: CDR1 LNHNV, CDR2 YYDKDF (reference sequence). V lost 1 base, J lost 6 bases, and 7 bases lay in between. This CDR3 contains 14 residues. The CDR3 DNA follows: TGTGCCACCAGCAGAGTAGGGGGTAATTCACCCCTCCACTTT. The encoded protein is CATSRVGGNSPLHF.

This clonotype was detected only a few times. The V gene is TRBV20-1, the J gene TRBJ1-1; D unresolved. This CDR3 spans 12 amino acids. V lost 7 bases and J lost 4, with 13 bases in between. Germline V lookup: CDR1 DFQATT, CDR2 SNEGSKA (reference sequence). The CDR3 DNA is TGCAGTGTCCCAGACCCGGGCACTGAAGCTTTCTTT. It codes for CSVPDPGTEAFF.

This clonotype showed up just a few times. A read error may account for a junction end that differs from germline. The V gene is TRBV2, the J gene TRBJ2-5; D is unresolved. Germline CDR1 is SNHLY and CDR2 is FYNNEI. The CDR3 covers 13 residues. The DNA of the CDR3 is TGTGCCAGCATAGGCAGGAACCAGGAGACCCAGTACTTC. This encodes CASIGRNQETQYF.

V usage is TRBV10-3 and J usage is TRBJ2-3; tentative D call: TRBD2 (6 bases). The CDR3 has 15 residues. Germline V lookup: CDR1 ENHRY, CDR2 SYGVKD. Trimming cost V 6 bases and J 0 bases, with 13 bases left between them. CDR3 protein: CAIRGLAASTDTQYF. The CDR3 DNA is TGTGCCATCAGGGGATTAGCGGCTAGCACAGATACGCAGTATTTT.

There are many counts of this clonotype. This chain's CDR3 is CASSIAGAFPYNEQFF. The CDR3 region has the DNA TGTGCCAGTAGTATCGCGGGAGCATTTCCCTACAATGAGCAGTTCTTC. The rearrangement joins TRBV19 to TRBJ2-1; 7 positions agree with TRBD2. Trimming cost V 3 bases and J 2 bases; bases outside gene matches: 7. CDR1 is LNHDA, CDR2 SQIVND, per germline (reference sequence). The CDR3 consists of 16 residues.

The chain is built from TRBV6-2 or TRBV6-3 and TRBJ2-1; TRBD2 matches at 8 bases. CDR3 length: 13 amino acids. With 7 bases clipped from V and 8 bases from J, the junction kept 7 bases outside the gene matches. Germline assignment: CDR1 MNHEY and CDR2 SVGEGT. This chain's CDR3 is CASIKSGGDEQFF. In nucleotides, the CDR3 is TGTGCCAGCATCAAAAGCGGGGGTGATGAGCAGTTCTTC.

This clonotype appeared many times. The chain joins TRBV20-1 to TRBJ2-1; D gene ambiguous. V was shortened by 7 bases and J by 2 bases, with 12 bases between the two germline ends. The CDR3 totals 13 residues. Per germline, CDR1 DFQATT and CDR2 SNEGSKA (reference sequence). The CDR3 loop reads CSVDVLPYNEQFF. The CDR3 DNA sequence: TGCAGTGTGGATGTCCTCCCCTACAATGAGCAGTTCTTC.

The chain couples TRBV11-2 to TRBJ2-2; 7 bases are a match to TRBD2. The V segment lost 5 bases and the J segment 4 bases; nucleotides outside the gene matches: 1. Germline values: CDR1 SGHAT, CDR2 FQNNGV. This CDR3 is 13 amino acids long. Written as DNA, the CDR3 is TGTGCCAGCAGCCCTAGCGGCACCGGGGAGCTGTTTTTT. It yields the protein CASSPSGTGELFF.

The gene calls are TRBV6-2 or TRBV6-3 and TRBJ2-4, with D perhaps matching TRBD1 or TRBD2 (6 bases each). The V and J ends lost 6 bases and 6 bases respectively, with 15 bases between them. The CDR3 has 14 residues. CDR1 and CDR2 from the germline V gene are MNHEY and SVGEGT. DNA of the CDR3: TGTGCCAGCAGACCCTCCGGGGGCGGAAACATTCAGTACTTC. It yields the protein CASRPSGGGNIQYF.

This clonotype turned up a few times. The chain's CDR3 is CASSQEGGVLAGNIQYF. CDR3 nucleotides: TGCGCCAGCAGCCAAGAAGGTGGAGTACTAGCGGGAAACATTCAGTACTTC. This chain joins TRBV4-3 and TRBJ2-4, with 9 bases aligning to TRBD2. CDR1 is LGHNA, CDR2 YSLEER, per germline. With 0 bases clipped from V and 6 bases from J, the junction kept 9 bases outside the gene matches. The CDR3 contains 17 residues.

This clonotype appeared a few times. J is TRBJ2-7 and V is TRBV6-1, with 10 bases that match TRBD1. J was trimmed by 5 bases and V by 2 bases; bases with no gene match: 6. Looked up from germline, CDR1 is MNHNS and CDR2 is SASEGT. The CDR3 extends over 15 amino acids. For the CDR3, the DNA is TGTGCCAGCAGTGAACCGGGACAGGGGAACGACGAGCAGTACTTC. Translated, it gives CASSEPGQGNDEQYF.

There are many counts of this clonotype. The V call is TRBV20-1, the J call TRBJ2-3; perhaps D is TRBD1 or TRBD2 (5 bases each). Germline lookup yields CDR1 DFQATT and CDR2 SNEGSKA (reference sequence). This CDR3 contains 12 residues. V was trimmed by 7 bases and J by 8 bases, leaving 16 bases between them. The CDR3 bases are TGCAGTGTCGATAAGGGACGTGCTACGCAGTATTTT. This sequence encodes CSVDKGRATQYF.

As regards this clonotype: A junction boundary mismatches the germline segment, possibly from a read error. This chain connects TRBV5-1 to TRBJ2-1; 9 bases are shared with TRBD2. From germline, CDR1 is SGHRS and CDR2 YFSETQ. The CDR3 runs 16 residues. The CDR3 sequence is CASSPETSGFYNERFF. The CDR3 DNA follows: TGCGCCAGCAGCCCGGAGACTAGCGGTTTCTACAATGAGCGGTTCTTC.

This clonotype was observed a handful of times. The chain employs TRBV7-2 and TRBJ1-1; 7 nucleotides line up with TRBD1. Germline CDR1 is SGHTA and CDR2 is FQGNSA. V dropped 2 bases and J dropped 4; count of bases not matched to a gene: 4. The CDR3 sequence is 14 residues long. In DNA, the CDR3 is TGTGCCAGCAGCTTAATCGGACAGGCCACTGAAGCTTTCTTT. Translating it yields CASSLIGQATEAFF.

The chain combines TRBV14 with TRBJ2-5; the D is unclear. The CDR3 covers 11 residues. The V gene lost 0 bases and the J gene lost 7 bases, with 3 bases spanning the gap. CDR1 is SGHDN, CDR2 FVKESK, per germline. This CDR3 is CASSQDSTQYF. Here the CDR3 DNA reads TGTGCCAGCAGCCAAGATTCGACCCAGTACTTC.

This clonotype appeared a few times. V and J are TRBV29-1 and TRBJ1-2; D is ambiguous. The CDR3 contains 12 residues. Germline lookup yields CDR1 SQVTM and CDR2 ANQGSEA. The V and J ends lost 4 bases and 4 bases respectively, with 10 bases between them. CDR3 residues: CSVGSDAYGYTF. CDR3 DNA sequence: TGCAGCGTTGGATCGGATGCCTATGGCTACACCTTC.

This clonotype appeared a few times. This chain joins TRBV12-3 or TRBV12-4 and TRBJ1-1; no firm D call. Trimming removed 2 bases from V and 5 bases from J, with 12 bases in between. The CDR3 length is 14 residues. CDR3 residues: CASSLHGEETEAFF. CDR3 nucleotide sequence: TGTGCCAGCAGTTTACACGGAGAGGAGACTGAAGCTTTCTTT.

The rearrangement links TRBV30 to TRBJ2-2; D perhaps matches TRBD2 (5 bases). V gave up 2 bases and J gave up 4 bases, with 8 bases separating them. Germline V gives CDR1 GTSNPN, CDR2 SVGIG (reference sequence). This CDR3 comprises 13 residues. In DNA form, the CDR3 reads TGTGCCTGGAGTCTGGGAGTCACCGGGGAGCTGTTTTTT. Encoded protein: CAWSLGVTGELFF.

This clonotype was detected only a few times. The V call is TRBV7-6, the J call TRBJ2-7; 8 bases match TRBD1. J lost 6 bases, V lost 4 bases, and 11 bases had no gene match. The CDR3 covers 15 residues. CDR1 is SGHVS, CDR2 FNYEAQ, per germline. CDR3 sequence reads: CASSSSPGGAGEQYF. For the CDR3, the DNA is TGTGCCAGCAGCTCATCTCCAGGGGGCGCGGGCGAGCAGTACTTC. The full variable domain, its missing parts supplied by reference TRBV7-6 and TRBJ2-7, is GAGVSQSPRYKVTKRGQDVALRCDPISGHVSLYWYRQALGQGPEFLTYFNYEAQQDKSGLPNDRFSAERPEGSISTLTIQRTEQRDSAMYRCASSSSPGGAGEQYFGPGTRLTVT.

This clonotype showed up just a few times. This chain joins TRBV7-2 and TRBJ2-1; 10 nucleotides align to TRBD1. This CDR3 is built from 15 residues. V gave up 6 bases and J gave up 3 bases; unmatched junction bases: 5. CDR1 SGHTA and CDR2 FQGNSA come from the germline V gene. The CDR3 here is CASSSDRGNYNEQFF. The CDR3 DNA reads as TGTGCCAGCAGTTCGGACAGGGGGAACTACAATGAGCAGTTCTTC.

This clonotype was recorded many times. J is TRBJ2-7 and V is TRBV4-3; D is unresolved. Germline CDR1 reads LGHNA; CDR2 reads YSLEER. The CDR3 covers 13 residues. Between the trimmed V and J ends, which lost 5 bases and 0 bases, there was a span of 8 bases. This CDR3 is CASSVQISYEQYF. DNA for the CDR3: TGCGCCAGCAGCGTACAGATCTCCTACGAGCAGTACTTC.